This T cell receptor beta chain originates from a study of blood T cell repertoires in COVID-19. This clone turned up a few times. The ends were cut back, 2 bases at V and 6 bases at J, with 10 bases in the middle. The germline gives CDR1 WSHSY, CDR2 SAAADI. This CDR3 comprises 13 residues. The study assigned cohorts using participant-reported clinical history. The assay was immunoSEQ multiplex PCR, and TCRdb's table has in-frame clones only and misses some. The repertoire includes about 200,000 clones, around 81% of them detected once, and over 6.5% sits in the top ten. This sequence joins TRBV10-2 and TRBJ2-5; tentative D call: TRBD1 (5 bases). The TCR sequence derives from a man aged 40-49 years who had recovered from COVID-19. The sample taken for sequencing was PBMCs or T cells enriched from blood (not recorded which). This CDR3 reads CASSEEGVQTQYF. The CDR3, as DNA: TGCGCCAGCAGTGAGGAAGGGGTTCAGACCCAGTACTTC.